This T cell receptor beta chain was recovered during a study of blood T cell repertoires in COVID-19. Across the study: Collection of acute and convalescent COVID-19 samples took place in the United States, Italy and Spain.

Trimming took off 7 bases at V and 1 base at J, with 10 bases between the two ends. The CDR3 totals 13 residues. Germline loops: CDR1 SNHLY, CDR2 FYNNEI. Original methodology: Nucleated cell number was recorded as an estimate derived from reference gene primer amplification. Assay used: immunoSEQ multiplex PCR; TCRdb lists only in-frame clones, some missing. V and J calls and clone size are as listed in that table; D and trimming were resolved from the DNA. The sample records around 97,000 clones, roughly 87% being singletons. The TCR originated in a man in his forties or fifties in a cohort sampled during active COVID-19. V gene TRBV2 combines with J gene TRBJ1-1; TRBD1 is a possible D gene (5 bases). Specimen: peripheral blood. The CDR3 region has the DNA TGTGCCAGCACCCGGGGGAGGAACACTGAAGCTTTCTTT. Encoded protein: CASTRGRNTEAFF.